Below are 3 T cell receptor beta chains sequenced from a single sample in a study of T cell repertoires in cytomegalovirus infection. TCRdb redid the calling of the reads with MiXCR, one entry per CDR3 protein. The sample shows approximately 550,000 distinct CDR3 sequences, approximately 15% of them seen only once. Sequencing used CD8+ T cells from PBMCs. The source is a human donor in good health (CMV status not recorded). Some clones in this sample may be carry-over from other donors' samples.

The chain employs TRBV3-1 and TRBJ2-1; maybe TRBD1 (6 bases). This CDR3 comprises 14 residues. Per the germline V gene, CDR1 is LGHDT and CDR2 is YNNKEL (reference sequence). V lost 5 bases to trimming and J lost 9 bases, with 17 bases between them. The CDR3 reads CASSTTYRATEQFF. In DNA, the CDR3 is TGTGCCAGCAGCACTACGTACAGGGCGACTGAGCAGTTCTTC.

This clonotype was seen a few times. The rearrangement links TRBV27 to TRBJ2-2, with 9 nucleotides matching TRBD2. This CDR3 is 15 amino acids long. After removal of 3 bases from V and 3 bases from J, the junction contained 2 bases not matched to a gene. In germline, CDR1 is MNHEY, CDR2 SMNVEV (reference sequence). Here the CDR3 DNA reads TGTGCCAGCAGTTTTCGCGGGAGGGACACCGGGGAGCTGTTTTTT. As protein: CASSFRGRDTGELFF.

Ten or more counts support this clonotype. The chain combines TRBV7-6 with TRBJ2-1; the D is unclear. The CDR3 contains 12 residues. V gave up 1 base and J gave up 10 bases, with 8 bases separating them. The germline V gene encodes CDR1 SGHVS and CDR2 FNYEAQ. The CDR3 nucleotides read TGTGCCAGCAGCTTAGATTCGGGCGAGCAGTTCTTC. Translated: CASSLDSGEQFF.